The clone carrying this TCR beta chain was seen once. The target antigen is unknown. Its ends do not fully match the called genes, so a read error is possible. Additional DNA sequences in this sample encode the identical CDR3. The time point: week 5, during vaccination. Every single dose of the vaccine, 300 ug of mutant IDH1 20-mer peptide, came with topical imiquimod. The data derive from a study of a mutant IDH1 vaccine in newly diagnosed glioma. Turning to the study itself: Vaccine administration was initiated 4-6 weeks following radiotherapy alone, or with temozolomide cycles. Patients were pretreated with radiotherapy, temozolomide, or both, mostly both. Study-level points and caveats: Seemingly, pseudoprogression had no relation to changes in the top peripheral T cell clonotypes. In 80% to 95% of patients, immune responses induced by the vaccine occurred.

The table came from immunoSEQ multiplex PCR; TCRdb's copy has only in-frame clones and leaves some out. The repertoire holds roughly 30,000 clones, with about four fifths as singletons. This CDR3 is built from 14 residues. In germline, CDR1 is GTSNPN, CDR2 SVGIG (reference sequence). This rearrangement joins TRBV30 to TRBJ2-3; 7 nucleotides match TRBD1. The source was PBMCs, collected from a glioma patient whose treatment included an IDH1 peptide vaccine. This receptor was identified in a man between 25 and 39 years old with glioma. Here the CDR3 DNA reads TGTGCTTGGAGTGCCCGACAGGGCTACGACCTACAGTATTTT. This encodes CAWSARQGYDLQYF.